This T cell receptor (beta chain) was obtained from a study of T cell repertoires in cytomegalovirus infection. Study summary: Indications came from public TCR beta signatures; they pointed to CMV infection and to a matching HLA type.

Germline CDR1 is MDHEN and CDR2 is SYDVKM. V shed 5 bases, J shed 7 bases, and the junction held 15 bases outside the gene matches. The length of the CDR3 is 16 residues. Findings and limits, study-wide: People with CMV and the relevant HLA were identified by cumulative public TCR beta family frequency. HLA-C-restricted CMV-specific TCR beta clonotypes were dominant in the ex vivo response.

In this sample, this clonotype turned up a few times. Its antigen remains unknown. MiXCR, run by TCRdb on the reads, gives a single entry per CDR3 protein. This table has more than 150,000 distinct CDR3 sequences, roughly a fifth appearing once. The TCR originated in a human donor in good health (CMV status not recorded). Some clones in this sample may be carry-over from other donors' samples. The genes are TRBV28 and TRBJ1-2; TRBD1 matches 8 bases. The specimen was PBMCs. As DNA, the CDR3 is TGTGCCAGCAGTCCTCCCGCCATACAGGGGGAGGGTGGCTACACCTTC. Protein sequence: CASSPPAIQGEGGYTF.